The rows below give T cell receptor beta chains drawn from one sample of a study of CD8 T cells in Susac syndrome. TCRdb itself ran the immunoSEQ multiplex PCR reads through MiXCR, one entry per CDR3 protein. The sample has about 280,000 distinct CDR3 sequences; approximately 81% are singletons. Sequencing was performed on CD8+ T cells from PBMCs. All receptors come from a human donor with multiple sclerosis. The CDR3 runs from the conserved cysteine through the conserved F or W.

v_gene | CDR3aa
TRBV6-4 | CASSDTGGDYNEQFF
TRBV9 | CASSVVGRRGTGELFF
TRBV2 | CASSEDVSGANVLTF
TRBV18 | CASSPKVIRKGDTQYF
TRBV9 | CASSAGEGLAGVGDTQYF
TRBV27 | CASSSIQTGDEQYF
TRBV7-9 | CASSWGLNTGELFF
TRBV6-1 | CASSESPSIQETQYF
TRBV5-1 | CASSSPGLAGEETQYF
TRBV20-1 | CSVKSYRAGANVLTF
TRBV27 | CASSLSSGRGHNEQFF
TRBV5-1 | CASSWTGTSRNEQYF
TRBV9 | CASSDPLDGSPRPAKNIQYF
TRBV20-1 | CSARHRRGSYEQYF
TRBV2 | CASSADRRLAGKDTQYF
TRBV10-1 | CASSDGGLETQYF
TRBV29-1 | CSVRSGLNTEAFF
TRBV21-1 | CASSKGLNRVVTSDYEQYF
TRBV19 | CASSITSPHNYNEQFF
TRBV12-3/TRBV12-4 | CASSLVGGGQETQYF
TRBV16 | CASSQEGGVALEQYF
TRBV20-1 | CSALAGNEQFF
TRBV7-9 | CASSLDAVDNEQFF
TRBV7-9 | CASSIPGNQETQYF
TRBV15 | CATGRRGKNTGELFF
TRBV2 | CASRPRGSYNEQFF
TRBV25-1 | CASSPNEKLFF
TRBV27 | CASTDLRQVEAFF
TRBV14 | CASSQAIRLAGGPWDEQFF
TRBV21-1 | CASSKEEGGRVLGYTF
TRBV20-1 | CSAPQVADTQYF
TRBV29-1 | CSVERTAVNYGYTF
TRBV20-1 | CSATGRRHYGYTF
TRBV5-4 | CASSLSILAGERGQFF
TRBV9 | CASSAYGTSGTTDTQYF
TRBV9 | CASSGRSKEGLAGGLTYNEQFF
TRBV2 | CASSASFTDTQYF
TRBV6-1 | CASTPGRGQRRPQHF
TRBV12-3/TRBV12-4 | CASSPHPGEKLFF
TRBV27 | CASSLSPLRSGYTF